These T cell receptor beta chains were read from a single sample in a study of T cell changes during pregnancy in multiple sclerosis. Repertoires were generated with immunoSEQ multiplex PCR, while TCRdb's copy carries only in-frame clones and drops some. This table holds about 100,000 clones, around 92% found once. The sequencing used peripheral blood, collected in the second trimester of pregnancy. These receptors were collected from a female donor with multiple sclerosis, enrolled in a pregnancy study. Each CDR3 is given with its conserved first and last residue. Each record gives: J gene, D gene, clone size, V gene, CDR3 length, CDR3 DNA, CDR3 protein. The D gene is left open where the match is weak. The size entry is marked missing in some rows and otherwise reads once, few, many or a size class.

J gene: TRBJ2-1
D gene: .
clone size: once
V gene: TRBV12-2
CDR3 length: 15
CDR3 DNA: TGTGCAAGTCGCACCCGGGACAGGTCCTACAATGAGCAGTTCTTC
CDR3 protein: CASRTRDRSYNEQFF

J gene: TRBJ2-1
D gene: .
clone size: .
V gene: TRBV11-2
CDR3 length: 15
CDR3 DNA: TGTGCCAGCAGCTTAGGGCAGGGTGGCTACAATGAGCAGTTCTTC
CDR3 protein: CASSLGQGGYNEQFF

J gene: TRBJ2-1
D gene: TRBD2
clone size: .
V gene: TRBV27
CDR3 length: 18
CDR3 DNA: TGTGCCAGCAGTTTGACGCGGAGGGCGGGAGGGCCCTACAATGAGCAGTTCTTC
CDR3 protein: CASSLTRRAGGPYNEQFF

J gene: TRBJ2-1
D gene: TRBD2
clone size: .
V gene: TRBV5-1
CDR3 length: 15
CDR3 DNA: TGCGCCAGCAAACCGGGACTAGCGATCTACAATGAGCAGTTCTTC
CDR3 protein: CASKPGLAIYNEQFF

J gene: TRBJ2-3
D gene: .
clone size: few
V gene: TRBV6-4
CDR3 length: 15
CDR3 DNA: TGTGCCAGCAGTGACGGGACGGGGGACACAGATACGCAGTATTTT
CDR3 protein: CASSDGTGDTDTQYF

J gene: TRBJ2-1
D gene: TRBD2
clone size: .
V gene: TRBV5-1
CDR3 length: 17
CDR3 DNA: TGCGCCAGCAGCTTGGTGACGGCTAGCGGGACCTACAATGAGCAGTTCTTC
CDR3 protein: CASSLVTASGTYNEQFF

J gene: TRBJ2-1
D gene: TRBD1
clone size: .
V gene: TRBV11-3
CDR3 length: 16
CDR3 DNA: TGTGCCAGCAGCCCCTGGACAGGGGGCGGTAGGAATGAGCAGTTCTTC
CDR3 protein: CASSPWTGGGRNEQFF

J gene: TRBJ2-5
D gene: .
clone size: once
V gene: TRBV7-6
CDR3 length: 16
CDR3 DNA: TGTGCCAGCAGCCCATCCGGCGGACTCCCTCAAGAGACCCAGTACTTC
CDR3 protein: CASSPSGGLPQETQYF

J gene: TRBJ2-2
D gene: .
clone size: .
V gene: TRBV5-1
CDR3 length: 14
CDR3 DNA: TGCGCCAGCAGCTTGAAACAGAGCACCGGGGAGCTGTTTTTT
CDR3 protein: CASSLKQSTGELFF

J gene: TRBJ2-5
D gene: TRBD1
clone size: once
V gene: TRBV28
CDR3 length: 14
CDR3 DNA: TGTGCCAGCAGTCCCAGGGACAGACAAGAGACCCAGTACTTC
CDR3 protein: CASSPRDRQETQYF

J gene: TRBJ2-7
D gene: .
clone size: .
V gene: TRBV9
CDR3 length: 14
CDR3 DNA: TGTGCCAGCAGCGTAGGGGGCGGTGAGGACGAGCAGTACTTC
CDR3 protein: CASSVGGGEDEQYF

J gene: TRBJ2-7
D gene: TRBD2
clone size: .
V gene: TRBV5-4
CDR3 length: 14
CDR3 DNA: TGTGCCAGCAGCTTGACGGCTAGCGGGTACGAGCAGTACTTC
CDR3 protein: CASSLTASGYEQYF